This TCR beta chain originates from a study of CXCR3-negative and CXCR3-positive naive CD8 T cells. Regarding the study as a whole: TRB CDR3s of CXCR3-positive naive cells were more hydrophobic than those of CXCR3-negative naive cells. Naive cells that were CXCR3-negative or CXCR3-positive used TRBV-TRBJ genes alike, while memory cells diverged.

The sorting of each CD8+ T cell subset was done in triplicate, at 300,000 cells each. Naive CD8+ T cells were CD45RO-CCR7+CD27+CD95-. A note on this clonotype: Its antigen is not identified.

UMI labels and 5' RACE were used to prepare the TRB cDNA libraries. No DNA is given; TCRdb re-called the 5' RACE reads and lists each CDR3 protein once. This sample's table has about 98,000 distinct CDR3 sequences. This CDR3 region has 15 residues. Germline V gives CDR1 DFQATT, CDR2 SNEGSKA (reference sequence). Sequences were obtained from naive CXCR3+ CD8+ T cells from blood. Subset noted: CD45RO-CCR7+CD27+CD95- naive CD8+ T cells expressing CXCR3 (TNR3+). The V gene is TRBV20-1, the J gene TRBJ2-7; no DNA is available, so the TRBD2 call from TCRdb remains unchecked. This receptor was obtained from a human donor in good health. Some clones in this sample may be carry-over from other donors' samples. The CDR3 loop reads CSARVHGTSVYEQYF.